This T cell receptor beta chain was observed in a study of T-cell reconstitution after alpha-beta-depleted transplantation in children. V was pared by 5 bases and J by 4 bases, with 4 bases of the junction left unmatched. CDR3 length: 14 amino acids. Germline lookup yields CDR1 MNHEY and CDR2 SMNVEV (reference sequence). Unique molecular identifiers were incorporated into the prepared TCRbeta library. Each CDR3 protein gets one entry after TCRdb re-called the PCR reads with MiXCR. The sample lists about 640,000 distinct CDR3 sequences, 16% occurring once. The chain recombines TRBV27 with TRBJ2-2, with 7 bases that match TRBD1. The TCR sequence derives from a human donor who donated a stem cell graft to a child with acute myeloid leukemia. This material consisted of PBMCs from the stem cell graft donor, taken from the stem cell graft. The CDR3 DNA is TGTGCCAGCAGTACGGGACAGCGCACCGGGGAGCTGTTTTTT. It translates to CASSTGQRTGELFF.